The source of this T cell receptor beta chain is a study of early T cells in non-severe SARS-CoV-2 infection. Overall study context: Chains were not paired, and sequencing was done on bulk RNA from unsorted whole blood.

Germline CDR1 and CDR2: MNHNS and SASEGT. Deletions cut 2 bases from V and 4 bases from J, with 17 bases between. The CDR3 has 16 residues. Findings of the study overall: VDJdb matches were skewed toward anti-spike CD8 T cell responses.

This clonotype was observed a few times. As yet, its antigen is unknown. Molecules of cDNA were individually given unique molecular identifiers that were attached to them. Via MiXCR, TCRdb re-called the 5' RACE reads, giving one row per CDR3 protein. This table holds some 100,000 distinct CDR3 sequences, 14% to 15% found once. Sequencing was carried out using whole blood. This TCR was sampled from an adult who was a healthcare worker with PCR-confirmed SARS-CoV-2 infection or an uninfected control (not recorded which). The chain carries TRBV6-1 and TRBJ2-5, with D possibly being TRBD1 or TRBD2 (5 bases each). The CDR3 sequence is CASSEYGTLKLETQYF. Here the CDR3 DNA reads TGTGCCAGCAGTGAATATGGGACCCTAAAACTAGAGACCCAGTACTTC.